This T cell receptor (beta chain) was captured by sequencing in a study of PD-L1 blockade in urothelial cancer. Study summary: Between 0 and 3 prior chemotherapy regimens had been given to patients. Timepoints chosen for blood analysis were 3 weeks (second dose) and 6 weeks after treatment start.

Germline V gene data show CDR1 as MNHEY and CDR2 as SVGAGI. V lost 3 bases, J lost 0 bases, and 11 bases lay in between. There are 15 residues in the CDR3. Assay: immunoSEQ multiplex PCR; the TCRdb copy retains only in-frame clones and omits some. The profile covers under 70,000 clones, with 88% appearing a single time and about 11% taken by the ten largest. Time point here: peripheral blood 6 weeks after treatment start. Sample numbers ranged from 1 to 8 per patient, encompassing pretreatment and on-treatment collections. V is TRBV6-5 and J is TRBJ1-1; no definite D call. The sequencing here drew on PBMCs, taken around atezolizumab (anti-PD-L1) treatment. The source is a man between 60 and 70 years old with urothelial cancer. The CDR3 sequence is CASSYTFAMNTEAFF. CDR3 nucleotide sequence: TGTGCCAGCAGTTATACTTTCGCCATGAACACTGAAGCTTTCTTT.